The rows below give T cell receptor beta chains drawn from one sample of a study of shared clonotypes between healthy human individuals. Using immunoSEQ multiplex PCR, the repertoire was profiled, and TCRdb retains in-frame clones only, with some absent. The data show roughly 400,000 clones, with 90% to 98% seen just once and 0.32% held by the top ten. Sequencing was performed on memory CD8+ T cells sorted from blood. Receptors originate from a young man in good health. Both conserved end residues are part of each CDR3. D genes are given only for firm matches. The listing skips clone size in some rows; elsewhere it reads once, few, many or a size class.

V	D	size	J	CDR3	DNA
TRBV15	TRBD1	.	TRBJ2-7	CATSRPGQGAYEQYF	TGTGCCACCAGCAGACCGGGACAGGGAGCCTACGAGCAGTACTTC
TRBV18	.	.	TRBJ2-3	CASSPRERADTQYF	TGTGCCAGCTCACCTCGGGAGAGGGCAGATACGCAGTATTTT
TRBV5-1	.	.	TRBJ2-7	CASSLEGGIYEQYF	TGCGCCAGCAGCTTGGAGGGGGGGATCTACGAGCAGTACTTC
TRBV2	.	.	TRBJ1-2	CASRGGGGYGYTF	TGTGCCAGCAGGGGGGGCGGTGGCTATGGCTACACCTTC
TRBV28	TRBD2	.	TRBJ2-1	CASSLGWTSGRSNEQFF	TGTGCCAGCAGTTTAGGTTGGACTAGCGGGAGGTCAAATGAGCAGTTCTTC
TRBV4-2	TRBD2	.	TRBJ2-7	CASSQATSPYEQYF	TGTGCCAGCAGCCAGGCGACTAGCCCCTACGAGCAGTACTTC
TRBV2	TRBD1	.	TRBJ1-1	CASSRGQAYNTEAFF	TGTGCCAGCAGCCGAGGACAGGCTTATAACACTGAAGCTTTCTTT
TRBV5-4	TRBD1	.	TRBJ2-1	CASSLLQGNYNEQFF	TGTGCCAGCAGCTTGTTACAGGGGAACTACAATGAGCAGTTCTTC
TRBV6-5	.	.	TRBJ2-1	CASSYSRAGSYNEQFF	TGTGCCAGCAGTTACTCGAGGGCAGGCTCCTACAATGAGCAGTTCTTC
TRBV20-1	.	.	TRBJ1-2	CSARTMGYTF	TGCAGTGCTAGAACTATGGGCTACACCTTC
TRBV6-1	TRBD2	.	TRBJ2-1	CASSEDPGGQQFF	TGTGCCAGCAGTGAAGACCCGGGAGGCCAGCAGTTCTTC
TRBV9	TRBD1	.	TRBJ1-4	CASSVTGGNEKLFF	TGTGCCAGCAGCGTAACAGGGGGAAATGAAAAACTGTTTTTT
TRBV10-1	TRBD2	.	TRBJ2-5	CASSVGLAGETQYF	TGCGCCAGCAGTGTTGGCCTAGCGGGAGAGACCCAGTACTTC
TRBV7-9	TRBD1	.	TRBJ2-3	CASSLQWTGPSTDTQYF	TGTGCCAGCAGCTTACAGTGGACAGGGCCTAGCACAGATACGCAGTATTTT
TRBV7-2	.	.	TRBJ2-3	CASRPRLSRGGTDTQYF	TGTGCCAGCAGGCCCCGATTGTCCAGGGGTGGCACAGATACGCAGTATTTT
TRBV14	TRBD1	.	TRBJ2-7	CASSQEGLGQGAFGEQYF	TGTGCCAGCAGCCAAGAAGGGTTAGGACAGGGAGCCTTTGGCGAGCAGTACTTC
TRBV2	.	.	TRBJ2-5	CASRLGQETQYF	TGTGCCAGCAGGTTGGGCCAAGAGACCCAGTACTTC
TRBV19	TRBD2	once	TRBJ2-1	CASSGRAGGPGEQFF	TGTGCCAGTAGTGGAAGAGCGGGAGGGCCGGGTGAGCAGTTCTTC
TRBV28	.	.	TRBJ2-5	CASIPRDGRQETQYF	TGTGCCAGCATCCCAAGGGATGGAAGGCAAGAGACCCAGTACTTC
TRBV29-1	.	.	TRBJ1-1	CSVAGDTEAFF	TGCAGCGTTGCCGGGGACACTGAAGCTTTCTTT
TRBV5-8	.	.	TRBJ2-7	CASSLDGTGRSYEQYF	TGTGCCAGCTCTTTGGACGGTACAGGGAGGTCCTACGAGCAGTACTTC
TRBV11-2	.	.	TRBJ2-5	CASKRTSRQETQYF	TGTGCCAGCAAACGTACTAGCAGACAAGAGACCCAGTACTTC
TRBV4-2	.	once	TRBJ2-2	CASSPRGAGELFF	TGTGCCAGCAGCCCCCGTGGCGCCGGGGAGCTGTTTTTT
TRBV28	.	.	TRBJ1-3	CASRSGNTIYF	TGTGCCAGCAGGAGTGGAAACACCATATATTTT
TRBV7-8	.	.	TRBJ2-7	CASSLTRYEQYF	TGTGCCAGCAGCTTAACTAGGTACGAGCAGTACTTC
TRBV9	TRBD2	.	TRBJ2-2	CASSVVTSGSPGELFF	TGTGCCAGCAGCGTAGTGACTAGCGGGAGCCCCGGGGAGCTGTTTTTT
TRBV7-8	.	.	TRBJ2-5	CASSGRTRQETQYF	TGTGCCAGCAGCGGACGGACGCGCCAAGAGACCCAGTACTTC
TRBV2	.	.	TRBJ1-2	CASSGTAQNYGYTF	TGTGCCAGCAGCGGGACTGCCCAAAACTATGGCTACACCTTC
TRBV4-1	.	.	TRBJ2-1	CASSRYGREPTYEQFF	TGCGCCAGCAGCCGATACGGTAGAGAGCCTACATATGAGCAGTTCTTC
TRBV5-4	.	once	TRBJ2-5	CASSLEVQETQYF	TGTGCCAGCAGCTTGGAAGTTCAAGAGACCCAGTACTTC
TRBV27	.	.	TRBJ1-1	CASSLTGNMNTEAFF	TGTGCCAGCAGTTTAACAGGGAACATGAACACTGAAGCTTTCTTT